The next 7 T cell receptor beta chains were all read from a single sample in a study of blood T cell repertoires in COVID-19. Repertoires were generated with immunoSEQ multiplex PCR, while TCRdb's copy carries only in-frame clones and drops some. The data contain roughly 500,000 clones, less than 90% of them singletons. The sequenced sample consisted of PBMCs or T cells enriched from blood (not recorded which). The source of these receptors is an older woman who had recovered from COVID-19.

The chain links TRBV7-8 to TRBJ1-6; 8 bases are a match to TRBD1. Germline CDR1 reads SGHVS; CDR2 reads FQNEAQ. The CDR3 spans 17 residues. The V segment lost 5 bases and the J segment 5 bases; nucleotides outside the gene matches: 11. CDR3 DNA: TGTGCCAGCAGCCCATTGGACAGGGTGAAGAATAATTCACCCCTCCACTTT. This gives the protein CASSPLDRVKNNSPLHF.

The chain joins TRBV2 to TRBJ1-2; 9 nucleotides agree with TRBD1. Looked up from germline, CDR1 is SNHLY and CDR2 is FYNNEI. Trimming removed 5 bases from V and 1 base from J; junction bases left unmatched: 2. The CDR3 extends over 14 amino acids. CDR3 nucleotides: TGTGCCAGCAGTCCGGACAGGGGTAACTATGGCTACACCTTC. Its translation is CASSPDRGNYGYTF.

J is TRBJ1-5 and V is TRBV4-1; D is ambiguous. V gave up 3 bases and J gave up 0 bases, with 15 bases separating them. The CDR3 totals 17 residues. Germline V gene sequence: CDR1 MGHRA, CDR2 YSYEKL. As DNA, the CDR3 is TGCGCCAGCAGCCAGCCTATGGGCCCTTATAGCAATCAGCCCCAGCATTTT. Translating gives CASSQPMGPYSNQPQHF.

The genes are TRBV29-1 and TRBJ1-3; no clear D. From germline, CDR1 is SQVTM and CDR2 ANQGSEA. This CDR3 spans 15 amino acids. V gave up 6 bases and J gave up 2 bases, with 17 bases separating them. In nucleotides, the CDR3 is TGCAGCGTCCTGGGTCTCGACAACGCTGGAAACACCATATATTTT. This encodes CSVLGLDNAGNTIYF.

The CDR3 DNA reads as TGTGCCAGCAGCCCGGTTTATGGACTAAATTACAATGAGCAGTTCTTC. As protein: CASSPVYGLNYNEQFF. The rearrangement links TRBV27 to TRBJ2-1; maybe TRBD2 (6 bases). CDR3 length: 16 amino acids. The V end lost 6 bases, the J end lost 4 bases, and 19 bases lay between the germline ends. The germline CDR1 and CDR2 sequences are MNHEY and SMNVEV (reference sequence).

On this clone itself: In the same sample, other DNA sequences code for this CDR3. The CDR3: CASSDTGRNQPQHF. The CDR3 DNA reads TGCGCCAGCAGTGATACAGGGCGGAATCAGCCCCAGCATTTT. The rearrangement links TRBV10-2 to TRBJ1-5; TRBD1 might be the D (6 bases). Germline V gene lookup returns CDR1 WSHSY and CDR2 SAAADI. This CDR3 contains 14 residues. V lost 3 bases and J lost 4, with 10 bases in between.

The chain joins TRBV3-1 (or the pseudogene TRBV3-2) to TRBJ1-2; 8 bases line up with TRBD1. The V gene's germline CDR1 is LGHDT and CDR2 YNNKEL (reference sequence). V trimming: 0 bases; J trimming: 7 bases; junction bases outside the gene matches: 7. The CDR3 length is 15 residues. Here the CDR3 reads CASSQDRQGWGGYTF. The CDR3 DNA reads TGTGCCAGCAGCCAAGATCGACAGGGGTGGGGTGGCTACACCTTC.